This is a list of T cell receptor beta chains from one sample in a study of blood T cell repertoires in COVID-19. Only in-frame clones appear in the TCRdb table, and some are missing; sequencing was by immunoSEQ multiplex PCR. The sample contains under 350,000 clones, more than 75% of which appear only once. Sample: peripheral blood. Receptors originate from a man in his sixties or seventies with acute or convalescent COVID-19. CDR3s include the opening cysteine and the closing phenylalanine or tryptophan. Fields, in order: J gene, V gene, D gene, CDR3 protein. A D gene is named only where the DNA matches it firmly.

TRBJ1-4	TRBV27	TRBD1	CASRSPSAGGEKLFF
TRBJ2-7	TRBV6-5	TRBD1	CASSSRTGRPYEQYF
TRBJ2-4	TRBV28	TRBD1	CATWDRTDLAKNIQYF
TRBJ1-1	TRBV9	NA	CASSAGRLSGLLNTEAFF
TRBJ1-5	TRBV19	NA	CASSFRVPNQPQHF
TRBJ2-5	TRBV2	NA	CASSLELVRKETQYF
TRBJ2-5	TRBV19	TRBD1	CASSPRTGGGETQYF
TRBJ2-2	TRBV27	TRBD2	CATARLAGDAGELFF
TRBJ2-1	TRBV29-1	NA	CSVGGGSLYNEQFF
TRBJ1-1	TRBV5-4	NA	CASSSGEIDDTEAFF
TRBJ1-6	TRBV30	NA	CAWSEGPHSPLHF
TRBJ2-7	TRBV7-8	TRBD2	CASSLYRLAGAYEQYF
TRBJ1-5	TRBV6-2/TRBV6-3	NA	CASSYTPWRMNQPQHF
TRBJ1-2	TRBV12-3/TRBV12-4	NA	CASSLGGNYGYTF
TRBJ1-5	TRBV7-8	TRBD1	CASSQGAGNNQPQHF
TRBJ2-2	TRBV30	TRBD2	CAWSGTAGANTGELFF
TRBJ2-5	TRBV29-1	TRBD1	CSVGDRGPETQYF
TRBJ2-7	TRBV5-1	NA	CASSSSGTSYEQYF
TRBJ1-1	TRBV9	TRBD1	CASSPRGRRGTEAFF
TRBJ1-2	TRBV28	TRBD1	CASGFQDRDYGYTF
TRBJ2-1	TRBV7-2	TRBD2	CASSLRTSGESSYNEQFF
TRBJ1-1	TRBV4-1	TRBD1	CASSQDRGRTEAFF
TRBJ2-2	TRBV18	TRBD2	CASSPTRTSGGTGELFF
TRBJ2-7	TRBV5-1	TRBD1	CASGRDRSYEQYF
TRBJ1-5	TRBV6-1	TRBD1	CASSEDRGRDQPQHF
TRBJ2-5	TRBV3-1/TRBV3-2	NA	CASSQNDFGTQYF
TRBJ1-2	TRBV9	TRBD1	CASSTGLNRGPYGYTF
TRBJ1-1	TRBV11-2	TRBD1	CASSTGQGTNPEAFF
TRBJ2-5	TRBV9	NA	CASSFRGRSQETQYF
TRBJ2-5	TRBV18	TRBD1	CASSLSETGGETQYF
TRBJ1-5	TRBV3-1/TRBV3-2	NA	CASSQGQGNQPQHF
TRBJ1-2	TRBV6-5	NA	CASSALQGYGYTF
TRBJ1-1	TRBV30	TRBD1	CAWRVAGGPEAFF
TRBJ2-5	TRBV20-1	NA	CSARDYETQYF
TRBJ1-3	TRBV3-1/TRBV3-2	TRBD1	CASSQDPQGAVYF
TRBJ2-7	TRBV7-2	NA	CASSPPSGSYEQYF
TRBJ2-2	TRBV5-4	NA	CASSLSFAGTGELFF